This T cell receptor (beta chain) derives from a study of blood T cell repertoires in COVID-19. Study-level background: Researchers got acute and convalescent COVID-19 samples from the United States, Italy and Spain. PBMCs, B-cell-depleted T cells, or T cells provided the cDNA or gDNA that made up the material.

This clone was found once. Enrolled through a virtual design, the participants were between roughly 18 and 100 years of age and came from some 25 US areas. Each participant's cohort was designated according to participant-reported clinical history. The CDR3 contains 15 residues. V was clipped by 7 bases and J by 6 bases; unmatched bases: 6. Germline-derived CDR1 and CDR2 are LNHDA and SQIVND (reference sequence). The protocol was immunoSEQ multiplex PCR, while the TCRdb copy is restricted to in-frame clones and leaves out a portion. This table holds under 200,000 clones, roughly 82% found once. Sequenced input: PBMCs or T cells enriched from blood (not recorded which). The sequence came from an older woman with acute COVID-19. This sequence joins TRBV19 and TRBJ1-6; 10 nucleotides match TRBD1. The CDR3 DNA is TGTGCCAGTACTAGGGACAGGGGATTTAATTCACCCCTCCACTTT. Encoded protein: CASTRDRGFNSPLHF.